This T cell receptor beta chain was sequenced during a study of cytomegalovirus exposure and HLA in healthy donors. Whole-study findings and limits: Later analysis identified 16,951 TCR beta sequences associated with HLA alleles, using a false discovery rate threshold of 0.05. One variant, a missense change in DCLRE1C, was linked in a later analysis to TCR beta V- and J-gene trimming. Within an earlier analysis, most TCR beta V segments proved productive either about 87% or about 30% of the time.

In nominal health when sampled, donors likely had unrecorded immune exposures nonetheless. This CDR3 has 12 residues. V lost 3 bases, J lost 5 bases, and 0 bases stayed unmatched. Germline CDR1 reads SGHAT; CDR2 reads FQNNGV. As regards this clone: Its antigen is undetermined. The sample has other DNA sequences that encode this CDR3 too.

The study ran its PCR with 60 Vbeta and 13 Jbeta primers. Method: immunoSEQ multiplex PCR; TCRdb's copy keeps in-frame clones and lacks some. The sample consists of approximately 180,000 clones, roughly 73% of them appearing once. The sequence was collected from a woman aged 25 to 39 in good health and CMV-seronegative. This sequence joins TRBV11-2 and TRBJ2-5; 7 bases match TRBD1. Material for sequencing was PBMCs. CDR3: CASSFRGETQYF. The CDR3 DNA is TGTGCCAGCAGCTTCAGGGGGGAGACCCAGTACTTC.